Below, 2 T cell receptor beta chains from the same sample are listed, as sequenced in a study of blood T cell repertoires in COVID-19. Only in-frame clones appear in the TCRdb table, and some are missing; sequencing was by immunoSEQ multiplex PCR. The table shows about 30,000 clones, with more than 75% occurring only once. Sequencing input: peripheral blood. These receptors all stem from a man in his 70s with active or convalescent COVID-19.

V is TRBV30 and J is TRBJ2-7, with 12 positions matching TRBD1. Unmatched junction bases numbered 8, after V lost 0 bases and J lost 5 bases. The germline V gene encodes CDR1 GTSNPN and CDR2 SVGIG (reference sequence). The CDR3 is 16 amino acids. This chain's CDR3 is CAWSVGPGQGAHEQYF. The CDR3 region has the DNA TGTGCCTGGAGTGTAGGGCCGGGACAGGGGGCCCACGAGCAGTACTTC.

The chain carries TRBV7-2 and TRBJ2-5; 9 positions match TRBD1. The V gene's germline CDR1 is SGHTA and CDR2 FQGNSA. CDR3 length equals 13 residues. J lost 8 bases, V lost 5 bases, and 6 bases had no gene match. The CDR3 protein is CASSRTGAATQYF. For the CDR3, the DNA is TGTGCCAGCAGCCGGACAGGGGCCGCCACCCAGTACTTC.